Reported below is one TCR beta chain. The data are from a study of control samples from healthy donors and cancer patients. TCRdb's table, derived via immunoSEQ multiplex PCR, lists solely in-frame clones and lacks some. Seen here are about 97,000 clones, 92% observed once, and the top ten hold 2% to 3%. The V gene's germline CDR1 is SEHNR and CDR2 FQNEAQ (reference sequence). Trimming cost V 5 bases and J 0 bases, with 8 bases left between them. This CDR3 contains 15 residues. The V gene is TRBV7-9, the J gene TRBJ2-6; D not resolved. This TCR came from a woman aged 18-29 years in good health. The sample consisted of blood. This CDR3 reads CASSPTTSGANVLTF. CDR3 coding DNA: TGTGCCAGCAGCCCAACGACCTCTGGGGCCAACGTCCTGACTTTC.